This T cell receptor (beta chain) came from a study of T cell clonotyping in hematopoietic cell transplantation. The overall study: Pretransplant recipient samples were taken after cytoreduction. Whole-study results and caveats: Graft donor and pretransplant recipient Inverse Simpson Index values predicted broader posttransplant TCR diversity. Pathologically expanded recipient clonotypes increased progressively from day 30 to day 180 as diversity fell.

About this clone itself: What it binds is not known.

Described time point: recipient sample about 28 days before transplant, after cytoreduction. Per germline, CDR1 SNHLY and CDR2 FYNNEI. The CDR3 contains 13 residues. V lost 5 bases and J lost 8; bases outside the gene matches: 9. Generated by immunoSEQ multiplex PCR, the TCRdb table keeps only in-frame clones and is missing some. Altogether roughly 30,000 clones are present, approximately 80% being singletons, with the ten largest covering roughly 6.8%. This chain uses TRBV2 with TRBJ2-7, with TRBD1 matching 7 bases. The source of this sequence is a woman younger than 45 with chronic myeloid leukemia. Some clones in this sample may be carry-over from other donors' samples. The material sequenced was peripheral blood mononuclear cells, taken before stem cell transplant. CDR3 bases: TGTGCCAGCAGTACAGGGGCCGAGAACAAGCAGTACTTC. Translated: CASSTGAENKQYF.